These T cell receptor beta chains were read from a single sample in a study of regulatory T cells in long-lasting Graves disease. One entry per CDR3 protein results from TCRdb running MiXCR on the multiplex PCR reads. The sample consists of 550,000 to 600,000 distinct CDR3 sequences, roughly 16% of them appearing once. These same records also appear under a second study, on T cells in Graves' hyperthyroidism and ophthalmopathy.

Sequenced material: peripheral blood mononuclear cells (PBMCs), taken at new diagnosis, from a patient treated with antithyroid drugs. The receptors originated from a young man with Graves disease. CDR3s include the opening cysteine and the closing phenylalanine or tryptophan. D genes are given only for firm matches. The size entry is marked missing in some rows and otherwise reads once, few, many or a size class.

cdr3_nt cdr3_aa v_call clone_size d_call j_call
TGTGCCATCAGTGGGGAGGGGAATTCACCCCTCCACTTT CAISGEGNSPLHF TRBV10-3 few - TRBJ1-6
TGTGCCAGCAGTTTCGGGCCTAGCGGGGAAGAGACCCAGTACTTC CASSFGPSGEETQYF TRBV12-3/TRBV12-4 many TRBD2 TRBJ2-5
TGTGCCAGCTCACCGTCTAGCGGGAGCCCCGGGGAGCTGTTTTTT CASSPSSGSPGELFF TRBV18 few TRBD2 TRBJ2-2
TGTGCCAGCAGATTGCAGGGGGGAGGTCAGCCCCAGCATTTT CASRLQGGGQPQHF TRBV12-3/TRBV12-4 many TRBD1 TRBJ1-5
TGCAGCGCCTCAATGAGGGACGGAGAAGCTTTCTTT CSASMRDGEAFF TRBV29-1 - - TRBJ1-1
TGTGCCAGCAGACAGGGTTTCTACACTGAAGCTTTCTTT CASRQGFYTEAFF TRBV27 many - TRBJ1-1
TGTGCCACCTCCCAGGGTCCACGTCAGCCCCAGCATTTT CATSQGPRQPQHF TRBV15 many - TRBJ1-5
TGTGCCAGCAATTTCGCGGACTATGGCTACACCTTC CASNFADYGYTF TRBV28 few - TRBJ1-2
TGTGCCAGCACCCCGGACTCTAACAATGAGCAGTTCTTC CASTPDSNNEQFF TRBV2 many - TRBJ2-1
TGTGCCAGCTCACCACCCGCGGGCGGTCACAATGAGCAGTTCTTC CASSPPAGGHNEQFF TRBV18 few - TRBJ2-1
TGTGCCAGCAGTCAATCCTACAACTCCTACAATGAGCAGTTCTTC CASSQSYNSYNEQFF TRBV27 few - TRBJ2-1
TGTGCCAGCAGTTTTCCCTCCCAGGTGGGGATGAACACTGAAGCTTTCTTT CASSFPSQVGMNTEAFF TRBV28 many - TRBJ1-1
TGTGCCAGCAGCCACCTGACAGTAAACAATGAGCAGTTCTTC CASSHLTVNNEQFF TRBV14 - - TRBJ2-1
TGTGCCTGGAGGACGGGTTCACCCCTCCACTTT CAWRTGSPLHF TRBV30 many - TRBJ1-6
TGTGCCAGCAGCCAAGTCACCACTCAAGAGACCCAGTACTTC CASSQVTTQETQYF TRBV4-2 once - TRBJ2-5
TGCGCCAGCAGCTCGTTAGGGGCGGGAGGACGCACAGATACGCAGTATTTT CASSSLGAGGRTDTQYF TRBV5-1 many TRBD2 TRBJ2-3
TGTGCCAGCAGTTACTCGCTTCAGCGGGAGGGGGGCGAGCAGTACTTC CASSYSLQREGGEQYF TRBV6-5 many TRBD2 TRBJ2-7
TGTGCCTGTGACAGCTATGGCTACACCTTC CACDSYGYTF TRBV30 many - TRBJ1-2
TGTGCCAGCAGCGTAGGATCAGTAGAAACTGAAGCTTTCTTT CASSVGSVETEAFF TRBV9 few - TRBJ1-1
TGTGCCAGCAGCTTAGGGAGGACAGCGTATGGCTACACCTTC CASSLGRTAYGYTF TRBV7-9 few - TRBJ1-2
TGCGCCAGCAGCTCCGGACCGGCGATACTGGAGACCCAGTACTTC CASSSGPAILETQYF TRBV5-1 many - TRBJ2-5
TGTGCCAGCAGTGTTGGAGGGACAGGGGGCATGGGCTACACCTTC CASSVGGTGGMGYTF TRBV12-3/TRBV12-4 few TRBD1 TRBJ1-2
TGTGCCAGCAATCCGGACAGGGGGTCCTACGAGCAGTACTTC CASNPDRGSYEQYF TRBV2 many TRBD1 TRBJ2-7
TGTGCCAGCAGTAACCCGACTCACGCAACCTACGAGCAGTACTTC CASSNPTHATYEQYF TRBV12-3/TRBV12-4 many - TRBJ2-7
TGCAGTGCTAGGCTGACTAGCGGGAGGCGTAATGAGCAGTTCTTC CSARLTSGRRNEQFF TRBV20-1 many TRBD2 TRBJ2-1
TGTGCCAGCAACATACAGAACACCGGGGAGCTGTTTTTT CASNIQNTGELFF TRBV12-3/TRBV12-4 few - TRBJ2-2
TGTGCCAGTAGTACTACACAGGGGGTCGTCGCCATTCAGTACTTC CASSTTQGVVAIQYF TRBV19 - TRBD1 TRBJ2-4
TGTGCCAGTAGGACAGGGACGCCACGGATTGCAACTAATGAAAAACTGTTTTTT CASRTGTPRIATNEKLFF TRBV19 - TRBD1 TRBJ1-4
TGTGCCACCAGCAGAGATAGGACTAGCGGGATACCCCTCGAGCAGTGCTTC CATSRDRTSGIPLEQCF TRBV15 few TRBD2 TRBJ2-7
TGCGCCAGCAGCTTGGACAGGGAGCCCTACAATGAGCAGTTCTTC CASSLDREPYNEQFF TRBV5-1 - - TRBJ2-1
TGTGCCAGCAGTTACTCGGGGTTGAACACTGAAGCTTTCTTT CASSYSGLNTEAFF TRBV6-2/TRBV6-3 - - TRBJ1-1
TGTGCCAGCAGGGGGACTAGCGGGAGAGTAGCAGATACGCAGTATTTT CASRGTSGRVADTQYF TRBV2 many TRBD2 TRBJ2-3
TGTGCCAGCACCATCAGTGGGGTTGGGGATACGCAGTATTTT CASTISGVGDTQYF TRBV28 many - TRBJ2-3
TGTGCCAGCAGTTTGGGGAACTCTCGGGCCAACGTCCTGACTTTC CASSLGNSRANVLTF TRBV6-5 - - TRBJ2-6
TGTGCCAGCAGCCATCGACAGAACACTGAAGCTTTCTTT CASSHRQNTEAFF TRBV5-1 - - TRBJ1-1
TGTGCCAGTACCGACCCTTACAGCTTGAACACTGAAGCTTTCTTT CASTDPYSLNTEAFF TRBV19 many - TRBJ1-1
TGTGCCAGCAGTTTATTTGGGGCACGGGGGGGCGAGACTGAAGCTTTCTTT CASSLFGARGGETEAFF TRBV28 many - TRBJ1-1
TGTGCCAGCAGTCTACGACTAGGACCGGGAGAGACCCAGTACTTC CASSLRLGPGETQYF TRBV6-1 many - TRBJ2-5
TGTGCCAGCAATGTAGGGGGGTTAAGTGAAAAACTGTTTTTT CASNVGGLSEKLFF TRBV12-3/TRBV12-4 - - TRBJ1-4
TGTGCCAGCAGCCCGGGCCTCGTGGACGAGCAGTACTTC CASSPGLVDEQYF TRBV5-5 few - TRBJ2-7
TGTGCCAGCAGTTACGGGGCAGGGAGCTCCTACGAGCAGTACTTC CASSYGAGSSYEQYF TRBV6-2/TRBV6-3 many - TRBJ2-7
TGTGCCAGCAGCTTAGCGACGGATCCGAGCTCTGGGGCCAACGTCCTGACTTTC CASSLATDPSSGANVLTF TRBV7-8 - - TRBJ2-6
TGTGCCTGGAGCGTACCAGGGCGGACTGAAGCTTTCTTT CAWSVPGRTEAFF TRBV30 many - TRBJ1-1
TGTGCCAGCAGCGCTAGCGGGAACGCTGGGGAGCTGTTTTTT CASSASGNAGELFF TRBV11-1 many TRBD2 TRBJ2-2
TGTGCCAGCAGCTTGGGCGGGGCGGGAAGAGAGCAGTACTTC CASSLGGAGREQYF TRBV5-1 once - TRBJ2-7
TGCAGTGCCCCGGGACTAGCGGGAGGATCAGATACGCAGTATTTT CSAPGLAGGSDTQYF TRBV20-1 few TRBD2 TRBJ2-3
TGTGCCAGCAGCGTAGATCCTCAGGTTTCCCGGACTGAAGCTTTCTTT CASSVDPQVSRTEAFF TRBV9 - - TRBJ1-1
TGTGCCAGCAGCGTCGGGGGGGTCTTGAATGAGCAGTTCTTC CASSVGGVLNEQFF TRBV9 many TRBD2 TRBJ2-1
TGTGCCAGCAGTCCGAATTTATACGGGCAGCCCCAGCATTTT CASSPNLYGQPQHF TRBV5-8 few - TRBJ1-5
TGTGCCAGCAGCTCCGGGACAGGACGACTAGCTGCCCCCTACAATGAGCAGTTCTTC CASSSGTGRLAAPYNEQFF TRBV5-6 many - TRBJ2-1
TGTGCCAGCAGCTTAGCGGACAGATATAATTCACCCCTCCACTTT CASSLADRYNSPLHF TRBV7-2 - - TRBJ1-6
TGCGCCAGCAGCGGGGGACTAGCGGAGACAGATACGCAGTATTTT CASSGGLAETDTQYF TRBV5-1 - TRBD2 TRBJ2-3
TGTGCCAGCAGTGAATGGCAGGGTGGCCAAGAGACCCAGTACTTC CASSEWQGGQETQYF TRBV6-1 - - TRBJ2-5
TGCAGTGCTAAAAAGACTAGCGGGCTCCAAGAGACCCAGTACTTC CSAKKTSGLQETQYF TRBV20-1 few TRBD2 TRBJ2-5
TGTGCCAGCTCACAGGACAGACACACTGAAGCTTTCTTT CASSQDRHTEAFF TRBV18 many - TRBJ1-1
TGTGCCTGGAGTGCAACCGGGACATCCCTTAGGAGGGAGACCCAGTACTTC CAWSATGTSLRRETQYF TRBV30 - - TRBJ2-5
TGTGCCAGCAGCTTATACAGGGGAAGCGGCTACACCTTC CASSLYRGSGYTF TRBV7-3 many TRBD1 TRBJ1-2
TGTGCCAGCAGACTACTTGCCAGAGACACTGAAGCTTTCTTT CASRLLARDTEAFF TRBV7-9 - - TRBJ1-1
TGTGCCAGCAGTTCAATCACAGGGGGCGTGTGGCACACTGAAGCTTTCTTT CASSSITGGVWHTEAFF TRBV27 few TRBD1 TRBJ1-1